This T cell receptor beta chain derives from a study of patients and donors after allogeneic stem cell transplantation. This clonotype came up a few times. One entry per CDR3 protein, called by TCRdb with MiXCR from the RT-PCR reads. The repertoire holds roughly 940,000 distinct CDR3 sequences, more than 15% seen once, with 5% to 6.5% in the top ten. The specimen was blood, either unsorted or a sorted T cell fraction (not recorded which). This clonotype originated in a human donor who was either an allogeneic HSCT recipient or a stem cell or donor lymphocyte infusion donor (not recorded which). It is not recorded whose cells these are; they may come from a transplant donor.

The CDR3 is CASSLSGGGQETQYF. CDR3 nucleotides: TGTGCCAGCAGCTTATCCGGGGGAGGCCAAGAGACCCAGTACTTC. The chain uses TRBV7-2 and TRBJ2-5; D is perhaps TRBD2 (6 bases). Per germline, CDR1 SGHTA and CDR2 FQGNSA. This CDR3 has 15 amino acids. With 2 bases removed from V and 1 base from J, the gap between germline ends came to 11 bases.